This paragraph covers one TCR beta chain sequence. The data belong to a study of OX40 agonist ivuxolimab in advanced cancers. Profiling relied on immunoSEQ multiplex PCR, and the TCRdb table lists in-frame clones only, not all of them. The sample consists of fewer than 200,000 clones, 94% of them appearing once. Samples of blood were obtained at baseline, on cycle 4 day 1, and on cycle 7 day 1. This specimen consisted of CD4+ or CD8+ T cells sorted from blood, obtained in a trial of the OX40 agonist ivuxolimab. This TCR was sampled from an adult with an advanced solid tumor such as melanoma, head and neck, liver or kidney cancer.

This chain's CDR3 is CATSRGREGFRNIQYF. The DNA for the CDR3 is TGTGCCACCAGCAGAGGGCGGGAGGGATTCAGAAACATTCAGTACTTC. The rearrangement uses TRBV15 and TRBJ2-4; 9 nucleotides match TRBD2. The CDR3 runs 16 residues. V dropped 1 base and J dropped 6; count of bases not matched to a gene: 7. CDR1 is LNHNV, CDR2 YYDKDF, per germline (reference sequence).